These 10 T cell receptor beta chains were all obtained from the same sample, sequenced in a study of CD8 T cells in ankylosing spondylitis. A single record per CDR3 protein comes from TCRdb applying MiXCR to the 5' RACE reads. In the table there are nearly 350,000 distinct CDR3 sequences, roughly 14% of which are singletons. The sequenced material came from blood, either unsorted or a sorted T cell fraction (not recorded which). The source is a male donor with ankylosing spondylitis or in good health (not recorded which).

The CDR3 loop is CSAREGLDYEQYF. The CDR3 DNA sequence: TGCAGTGCTAGGGAGGGACTAGACTACGAGCAGTACTTC. V and J are TRBV20-1 and TRBJ2-7; 8 bases map to TRBD2. J lost 3 bases, V lost 3 bases, and 4 bases had no gene match. This CDR3 spans 13 amino acids. CDR1 and CDR2 (germline): DFQATT, SNEGSKA (reference sequence).

The J gene is TRBJ2-3, the V gene TRBV6-5, with 12 bases aligning to TRBD2. This CDR3 is built from 16 residues. The V segment lost 5 bases and the J segment 4 bases; nucleotides outside the gene matches: 7. Germline V gene sequence: CDR1 MNHEY, CDR2 SVGAGI. CDR3 nucleotide sequence: TGTGCCAGCAGTGTACTAGCGGGAGGTCTCGCAGATACGCAGTATTTT. It codes for CASSVLAGGLADTQYF.

This clonotype was counted ten times or more. The chain uses TRBV5-1 and TRBJ1-2, with D maybe TRBD1 (6 bases). The germline CDR1 and CDR2 sequences are SGHRS and YFSETQ. The CDR3 is 15 amino acids. Trimming shortened V by 4 bases and J by 0 bases, and 13 bases separated the two germline ends. CDR3 residues: CASSTGQTSNYGYTF. The CDR3, as DNA: TGCGCCAGCAGCACCGGACAGACATCTAACTATGGCTACACCTTC.

This clonotype appeared a few times. The genes are TRBV7-2 and TRBJ2-7; D is perhaps TRBD2 (5 bases). V lost 6 bases to trimming and J lost 0 bases, with 18 bases between them. From germline, CDR1 is SGHTA and CDR2 FQGNSA. The CDR3 runs to 16 residues. CDR3: CASSRFGVGSSYEQYF. The CDR3 region has the DNA TGTGCCAGCAGTCGTTTCGGGGTAGGGAGCTCCTACGAGCAGTACTTC. The full variable domain, with the rest looked up from reference TRBV7-2 and TRBJ2-7, is GAGVSQSPSNKVTEKGKDVELRCDPISGHTALYWYRQSLGQGLEFLIYFQGNSAPDKSGLPSDRFSAERTGGSVSTLTIQRTQQEDSAVYLCASSRFGVGSSYEQYFGPGTRLTVT.

This clonotype was detected a few times. The junction does not match germline at one end; this may be a read error. V is TRBV5-1 and J is TRBJ2-3; 9 nucleotides agree with TRBD2. Germline CDR1 SGHRS, CDR2 YFSETQ. The CDR3 extends over 14 amino acids. This CDR3 reads CTSSPAGGADTQYF. DNA of the CDR3: TGCACCAGCTCCCCAGCGGGAGGAGCAGATACGCAGTATTTT.

This clonotype occurred a few times. The V and J genes are TRBV19 and TRBJ2-2, with D perhaps assigned TRBD1 or TRBD2 (5 bases each). This CDR3 spans 16 amino acids. CDR1 and CDR2 from the germline V gene are LNHDA and SQIVND (reference sequence). The ends were cut back, 5 bases at V and 0 bases at J, with 13 bases in the middle. CDR3 sequence: CASSLTGTANTGELFF. The CDR3 DNA is TGTGCCAGTAGTCTTACCGGGACGGCGAACACCGGGGAGCTGTTTTTT.

This clonotype has just a few counts. J is TRBJ2-7 and V is TRBV2; no firm D call. V was shortened by 2 bases and J by 6 bases, with 5 bases between the two germline ends. This CDR3 contains 11 residues. Germline CDR1 is SNHLY and CDR2 is FYNNEI. The chain's CDR3 is CASSEWAEQYF. DNA of the CDR3: TGTGCCAGCAGTGAATGGGCCGAGCAGTACTTC. The full variable domain, with the rest looked up from reference TRBV2 and TRBJ2-7, is EPEVTQTPSHQVTQMGQEVILRCVPISNHLYFYWYRQILGQKVEFLVSFYNNEISEKSEIFDDQFSVERPDGSNFTLKIRSTKLEDSAMYFCASSEWAEQYFGPGTRLTVT.

This clonotype showed up just a few times. This chain joins TRBV6-2 or TRBV6-3 and TRBJ2-5, with D maybe TRBD1 (5 bases). Trimming took off 2 bases at V and 3 bases at J, with 10 bases between the two ends. Germline V CDR1 and CDR2: MNHEY, SVGEGT. This CDR3 is built from 14 residues. DNA for the CDR3: TGTGCCAGCAGTTACAGGTCGACAGAAGAGACCCAGTACTTC. Its protein is CASSYRSTEETQYF.

This clonotype was seen a handful of times. The rearrangement joins TRBV10-3 to TRBJ1-6, with 7 bases lining up with TRBD1. V gave up 0 bases and J gave up 7 bases; unmatched junction bases: 3. The V gene's germline CDR1 is ENHRY and CDR2 SYGVKD. This CDR3 comprises 15 residues. CDR3: CAISESGQVNSPLHF. CDR3 DNA: TGTGCCATCAGTGAGTCTGGACAGGTCAATTCACCCCTCCACTTT.

The gene calls are TRBV5-1 and TRBJ2-3; TRBD1 matches at 8 bases. J was trimmed by 4 bases and V by 0 bases; bases with no gene match: 7. CDR1 is SGHRS, CDR2 YFSETQ, per germline. The CDR3 runs 16 residues. The CDR3 DNA reads TGCGCCAGCAGCTTGGCAACGGACAGGGCATCAGATACGCAGTATTTT. This sequence encodes CASSLATDRASDTQYF.